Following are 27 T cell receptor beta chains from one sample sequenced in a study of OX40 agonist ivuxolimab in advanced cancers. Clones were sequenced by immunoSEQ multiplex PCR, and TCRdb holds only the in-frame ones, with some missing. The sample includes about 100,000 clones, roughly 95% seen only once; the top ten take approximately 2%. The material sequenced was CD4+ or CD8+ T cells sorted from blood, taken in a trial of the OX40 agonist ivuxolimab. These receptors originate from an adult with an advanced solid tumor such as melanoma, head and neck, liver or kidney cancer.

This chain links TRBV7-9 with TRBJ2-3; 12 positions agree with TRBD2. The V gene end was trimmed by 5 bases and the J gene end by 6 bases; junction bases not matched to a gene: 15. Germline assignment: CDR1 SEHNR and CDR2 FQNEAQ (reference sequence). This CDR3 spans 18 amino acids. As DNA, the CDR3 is TGTGCCAGCAGCCACACCCTCCTGACTAGCGGGGGTGAGGATACGCAGTATTTT. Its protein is CASSHTLLTSGGEDTQYF. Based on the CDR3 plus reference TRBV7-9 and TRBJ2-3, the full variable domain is DTGVSQNPRHKITKRGQNVTFRCDPISEHNRLYWYRQTLGQGPEFLTYFQNEAQLEKSRLLSDRFSAERPKGSFSTLEIQRTEQGDSAMYLCASSHTLLTSGGEDTQYFGPGTRLTVL.

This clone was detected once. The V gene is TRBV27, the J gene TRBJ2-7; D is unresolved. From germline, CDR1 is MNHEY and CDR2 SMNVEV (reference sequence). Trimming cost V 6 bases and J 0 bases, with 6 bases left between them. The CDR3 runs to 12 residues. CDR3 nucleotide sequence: TGTGCCAGCAGAACGAGCTCCTACGAGCAGTACTTC. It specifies CASRTSSYEQYF.

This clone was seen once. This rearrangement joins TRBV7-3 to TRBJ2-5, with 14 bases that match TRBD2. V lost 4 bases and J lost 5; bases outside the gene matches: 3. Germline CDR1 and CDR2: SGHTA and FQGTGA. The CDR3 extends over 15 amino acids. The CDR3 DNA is TGTGCCAGCAGCTCAGGGACTAGCGGGAGTGAGACCCAGTACTTC. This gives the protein CASSSGTSGSETQYF. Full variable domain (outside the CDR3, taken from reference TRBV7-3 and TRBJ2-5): GAGVSQTPSNKVTEKGKYVELRCDPISGHTALYWYRQSLGQGPEFLIYFQGTGAADDSGLPNDRFFAVRPEGSVSTLKIQRTERGDSAVYLCASSSGTSGSETQYFGPGTRLLVL.

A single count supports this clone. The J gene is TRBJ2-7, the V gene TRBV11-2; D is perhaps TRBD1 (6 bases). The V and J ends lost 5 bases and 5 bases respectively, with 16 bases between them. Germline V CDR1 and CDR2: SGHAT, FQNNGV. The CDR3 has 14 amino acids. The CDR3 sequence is CASSMWGRVDEQYF. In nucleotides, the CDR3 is TGTGCCAGCAGCATGTGGGGGCGAGTCGACGAGCAGTACTTC.

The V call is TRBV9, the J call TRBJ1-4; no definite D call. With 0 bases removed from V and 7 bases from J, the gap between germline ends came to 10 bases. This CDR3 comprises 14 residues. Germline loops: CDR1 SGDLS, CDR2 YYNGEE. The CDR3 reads CASSVGGSSEKLFF. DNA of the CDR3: TGTGCCAGCAGCGTAGGAGGCTCTAGTGAAAAACTGTTTTTT.

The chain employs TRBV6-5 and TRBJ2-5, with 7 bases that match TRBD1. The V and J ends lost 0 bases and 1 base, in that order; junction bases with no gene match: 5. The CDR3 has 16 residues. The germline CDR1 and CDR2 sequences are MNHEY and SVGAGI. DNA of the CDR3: TGTGCCAGCAGTTACTCTTTTGGGACAGCCCAAGAGACCCAGTACTTC. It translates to CASSYSFGTAQETQYF.

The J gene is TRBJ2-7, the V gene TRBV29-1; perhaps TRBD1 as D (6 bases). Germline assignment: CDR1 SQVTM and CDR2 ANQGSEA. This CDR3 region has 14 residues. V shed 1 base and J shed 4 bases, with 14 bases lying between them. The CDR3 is CSVEGIQGTYEQYF. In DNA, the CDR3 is TGCAGCGTTGAAGGAATACAGGGAACATACGAGCAGTACTTC.

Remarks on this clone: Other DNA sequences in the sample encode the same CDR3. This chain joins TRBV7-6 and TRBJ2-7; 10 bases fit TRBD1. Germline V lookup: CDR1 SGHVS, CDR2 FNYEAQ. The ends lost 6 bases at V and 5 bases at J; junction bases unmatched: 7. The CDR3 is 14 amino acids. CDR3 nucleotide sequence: TGTGCCAGCAGTTCCGGGACAGGGGTCCACGAGCAGTACTTC. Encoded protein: CASSSGTGVHEQYF.

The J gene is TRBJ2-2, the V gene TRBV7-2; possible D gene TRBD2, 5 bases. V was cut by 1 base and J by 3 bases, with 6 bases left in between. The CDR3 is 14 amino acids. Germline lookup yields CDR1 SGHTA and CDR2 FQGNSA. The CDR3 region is CASSLGGYTGELFF. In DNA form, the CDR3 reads TGTGCCAGCAGCTTAGGAGGGTACACCGGGGAGCTGTTTTTT.

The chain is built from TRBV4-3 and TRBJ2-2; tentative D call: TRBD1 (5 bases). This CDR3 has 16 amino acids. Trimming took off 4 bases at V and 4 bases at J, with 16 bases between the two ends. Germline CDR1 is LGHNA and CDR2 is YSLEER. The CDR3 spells CASSLARAPGTGELFF. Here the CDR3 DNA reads TGCGCCAGCAGCCTGGCCAGGGCCCCGGGCACCGGGGAGCTGTTTTTT.

As DNA, the CDR3 is TGTGCCAGCAGCCACCTCGAAAGGGCTAGCGGGGTTGGTGAGCAGTTCTTC. Its protein product is CASSHLERASGVGEQFF. The rearrangement uses TRBV4-2 and TRBJ2-1; 9 bases are shared with TRBD2. The CDR3 length is 17 residues. Germline V gene sequence: CDR1 LGHNA, CDR2 YNFKEQ. V gave up 3 bases and J gave up 9 bases; unmatched junction bases: 15.

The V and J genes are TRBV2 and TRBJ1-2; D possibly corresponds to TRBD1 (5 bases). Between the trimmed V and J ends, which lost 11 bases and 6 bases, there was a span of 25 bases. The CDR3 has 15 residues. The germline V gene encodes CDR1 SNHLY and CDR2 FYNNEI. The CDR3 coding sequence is TGTGCCCTCGACGGTGGGTTTAGGGGTGGAGATGGCTACACCTTC. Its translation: CALDGGFRGGDGYTF.

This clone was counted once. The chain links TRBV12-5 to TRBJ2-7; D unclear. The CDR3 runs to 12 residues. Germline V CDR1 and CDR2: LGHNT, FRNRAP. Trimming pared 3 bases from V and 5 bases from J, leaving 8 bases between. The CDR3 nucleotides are TGTGCTAGTGGTTTAGGCCCCGACGAGCAGTACTTC. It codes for CASGLGPDEQYF. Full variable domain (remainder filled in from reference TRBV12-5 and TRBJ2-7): DARVTQTPRHKVTEMGQEVTMRCQPILGHNTVFWYRQTMMQGLELLAYFRNRAPLDDSGMPKDRFSAEMPDATLATLKIQPSEPRDSAVYFCASGLGPDEQYFGPGTRLTVT.

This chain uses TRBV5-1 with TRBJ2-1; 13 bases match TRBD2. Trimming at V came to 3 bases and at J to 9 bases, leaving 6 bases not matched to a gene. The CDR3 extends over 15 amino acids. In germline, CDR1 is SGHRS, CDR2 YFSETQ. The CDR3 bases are TGCGCCAGCAGCTCCGGACTAGCGGGAGTAAGTGAGCAGTTCTTC. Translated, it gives CASSSGLAGVSEQFF.

The CDR3 reads CASSPTGFSNQPQHF. The CDR3 nucleotides read TGTGCCAGCAGCCCAACAGGGTTCAGCAATCAGCCCCAGCATTTT. V usage is TRBV28 and J usage is TRBJ1-5; D possibly corresponds to TRBD1 (6 bases). Germline V gives CDR1 MDHEN, CDR2 SYDVKM. The CDR3 loop spans 15 amino acids. V lost 6 bases and J 1 base, leaving 13 bases between the germline ends. The full variable domain, in which reference TRBV28 and TRBJ1-5 provide the parts outside the CDR3, is DVKVTQSSRYLVKRTGEKVFLECVQDMDHENMFWYRQDPGLGLRLIYFSYDVKMKEKGDIPEGYSVSREKKERFSLILESASTNQTSMYLCASSPTGFSNQPQHFGDGTRLSIL.

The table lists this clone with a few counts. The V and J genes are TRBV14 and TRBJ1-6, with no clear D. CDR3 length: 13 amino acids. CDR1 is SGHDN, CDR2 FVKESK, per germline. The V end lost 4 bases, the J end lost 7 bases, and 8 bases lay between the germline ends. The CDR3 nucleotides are TGTGCCAGCAGCCTCGTAAGGAATTCACCCCTCCACTTT. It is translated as CASSLVRNSPLHF.

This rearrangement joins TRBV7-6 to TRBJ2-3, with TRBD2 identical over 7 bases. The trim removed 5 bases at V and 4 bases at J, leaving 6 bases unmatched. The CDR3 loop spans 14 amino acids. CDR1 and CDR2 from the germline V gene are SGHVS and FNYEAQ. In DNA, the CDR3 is TGTGCCAGCAGCCGGAGCGGGAACTCAGATACGCAGTATTTT. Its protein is CASSRSGNSDTQYF.

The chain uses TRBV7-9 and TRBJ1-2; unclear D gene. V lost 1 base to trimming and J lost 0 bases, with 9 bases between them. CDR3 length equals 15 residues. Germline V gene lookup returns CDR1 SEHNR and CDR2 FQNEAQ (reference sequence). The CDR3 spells CASSLVEGANYGYTF. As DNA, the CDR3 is TGTGCCAGCAGCTTAGTTGAAGGAGCTAACTATGGCTACACCTTC.

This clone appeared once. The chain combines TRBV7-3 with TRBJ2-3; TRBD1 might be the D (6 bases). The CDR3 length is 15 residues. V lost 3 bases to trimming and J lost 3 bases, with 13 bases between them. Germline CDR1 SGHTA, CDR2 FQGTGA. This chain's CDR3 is CASSLGASNTDTQYF. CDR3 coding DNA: TGTGCCAGCAGCTTGGGGGCTAGTAATACAGATACGCAGTATTTT.

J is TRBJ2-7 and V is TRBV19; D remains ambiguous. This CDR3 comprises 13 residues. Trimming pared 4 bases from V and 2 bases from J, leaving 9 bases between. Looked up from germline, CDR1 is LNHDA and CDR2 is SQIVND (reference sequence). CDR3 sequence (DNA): TGTGCCAGTAGTACGGTCGGTGCCTACGAGCAGTACTTC. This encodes CASSTVGAYEQYF.

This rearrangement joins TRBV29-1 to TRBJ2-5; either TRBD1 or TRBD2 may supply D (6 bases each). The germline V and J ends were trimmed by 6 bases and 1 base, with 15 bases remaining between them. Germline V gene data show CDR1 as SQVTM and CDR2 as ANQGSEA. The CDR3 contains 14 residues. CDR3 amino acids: CSVGGWTVQETQYF. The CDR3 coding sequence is TGCAGCGTCGGGGGTTGGACAGTCCAAGAGACCCAGTACTTC.

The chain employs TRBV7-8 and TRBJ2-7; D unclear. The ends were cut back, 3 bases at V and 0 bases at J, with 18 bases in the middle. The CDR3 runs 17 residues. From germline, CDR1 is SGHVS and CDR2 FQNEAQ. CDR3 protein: CASSFIARQMSSYEQYF. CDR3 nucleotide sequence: TGTGCCAGCAGCTTTATCGCGAGACAAATGAGCTCCTACGAGCAGTACTTC.

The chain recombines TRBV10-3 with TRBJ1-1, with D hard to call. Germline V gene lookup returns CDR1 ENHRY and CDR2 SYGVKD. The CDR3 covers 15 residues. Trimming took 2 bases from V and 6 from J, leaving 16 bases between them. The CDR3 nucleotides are TGTGCCATCAGTGAGCAGGTCGAGGGTCTTCCTGAAGCTTTCTTT. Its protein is CAISEQVEGLPEAFF.

CDR3 amino acids: CASSLTGQGAYEQYF. CDR3 coding DNA: TGTGCCAGCAGCTTGACTGGACAGGGGGCCTACGAGCAGTACTTC. The V and J genes are TRBV5-4 and TRBJ2-7; 10 nucleotides line up with TRBD1. From germline, CDR1 is SGHNT and CDR2 YYREEE (reference sequence). V trimming: 1 base; J trimming: 2 bases; junction bases outside the gene matches: 3. This CDR3 comprises 15 residues.

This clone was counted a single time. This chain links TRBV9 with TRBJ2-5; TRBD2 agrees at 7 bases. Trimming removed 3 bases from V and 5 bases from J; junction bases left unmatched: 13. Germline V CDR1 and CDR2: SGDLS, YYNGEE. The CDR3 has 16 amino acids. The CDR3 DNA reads TGTGCCAGCAGCGCCGCGGGACTGGGGGAGGGTGAGACCCAGTACTTC. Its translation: CASSAAGLGEGETQYF.

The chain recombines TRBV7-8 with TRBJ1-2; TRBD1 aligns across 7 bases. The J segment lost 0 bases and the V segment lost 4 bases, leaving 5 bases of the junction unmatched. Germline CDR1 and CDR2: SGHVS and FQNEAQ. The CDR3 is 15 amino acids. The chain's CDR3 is CASSSVGGTNYGYTF. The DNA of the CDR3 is TGTGCCAGCAGCTCGGTAGGGGGCACTAACTATGGCTACACCTTC.

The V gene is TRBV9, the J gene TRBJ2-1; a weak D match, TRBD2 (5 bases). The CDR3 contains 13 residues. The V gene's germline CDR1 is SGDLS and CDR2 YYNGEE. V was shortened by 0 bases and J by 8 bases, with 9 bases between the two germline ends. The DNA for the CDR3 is TGTGCCAGCAGCGTAGGGTCTAGCTATGAGCAGTTCTTC. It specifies CASSVGSSYEQFF.